This T cell receptor (beta chain) was recovered during a study of cytomegalovirus exposure and HLA in healthy donors. Study-level results: The majority of CMV-associated TCR beta chains were reported as apparently HLA-restricted in a later analysis.

The CDR3 length is 15 residues. The V gene end was trimmed by 5 bases and the J gene end by 2 bases; junction bases not matched to a gene: 9. CDR1 and CDR2 from the germline V gene are SGHRS and YFSETQ. As regards this clone: The antigen is undetermined.

Vbeta (60) and Jbeta (13) primers were used in the PCR. The assay was immunoSEQ multiplex PCR, and TCRdb's table has in-frame clones only and misses some. This sample carries over 100,000 clones, roughly 79% of them seen once, and the ten largest clones take roughly 1.1%. V usage is TRBV5-1 and J usage is TRBJ2-5; 7 bases map to TRBD2. This clonotype was obtained from a male donor in good health and CMV-seronegative. The sample taken for sequencing was PBMCs. The CDR3 coding sequence is TGCGCCAGCAGTGGGAGGGTTAATAGGCAAGAGACCCAGTACTTC. This translates into CASSGRVNRQETQYF.